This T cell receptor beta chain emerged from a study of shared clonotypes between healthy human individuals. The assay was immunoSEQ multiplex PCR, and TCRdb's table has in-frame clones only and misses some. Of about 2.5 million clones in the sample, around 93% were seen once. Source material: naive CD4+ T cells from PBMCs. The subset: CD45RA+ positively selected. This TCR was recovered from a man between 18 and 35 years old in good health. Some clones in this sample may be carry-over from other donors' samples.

CDR3 region: CASSLFSGSSGADNEQFF. The CDR3 bases are TGTGCCAGCAGCTTATTCTCGGGGTCTAGCGGAGCAGACAATGAGCAGTTCTTC. This rearrangement joins TRBV7-8 to TRBJ2-1, with TRBD2 matching 7 bases. This CDR3 is 18 amino acids long. Germline CDR1 reads SGHVS; CDR2 reads FQNEAQ. With V trimmed by 2 bases and J by 5 bases, 15 bases remained unmatched.